A selection of T cell receptor beta chains follows, all from one sample in a study of blood T cells in healthy people across ages. TCRdb itself ran the 5' RACE reads through MiXCR, one entry per CDR3 protein. This sample has hundreds of thousands of distinct CDR3 sequences; under 80% occur once, and the top ten carry 25% to 35%. What was sequenced was blood. These receptors came from a man aged 25-40 years in good health. Each CDR3 is given with its conserved first and last residue. A D gene is named only where the DNA matches it firmly. Clone sizes are given selectively: once, few, many, or a class where the clone is expanded.

>-|TRBD2|TRBV2|TRBJ2-7
CASSEGAGRVNEQYF
TGTGCCAGCAGTGAAGGGGCAGGGAGGGTCAATGAGCAGTACTTC
>-|-|TRBV5-5|TRBJ1-5
CASSLWDASNRPQHF
TGTGCCAGCAGCTTATGGGACGCTAGCAATCGGCCCCAGCATTTT
>few|-|TRBV29-1|TRBJ1-5
CSVAEGNGGNQPQHF
TGCAGCGTTGCGGAGGGCAACGGGGGCAATCAGCCCCAGCATTTT
>-|-|TRBV7-9|TRBJ2-7
CASSEDSTEQYF
TGTGCCAGCAGCGAGGACAGTACAGAGCAGTACTTC
>-|-|TRBV6-2/TRBV6-3|TRBJ2-5
CASSLIGGAQYF
TGTGCCAGCAGTTTGATAGGAGGAGCCCAGTACTTC
>-|-|TRBV20-1|TRBJ2-3
CSADAGSTDTQYF
TGCAGTGCCGATGCTGGGAGCACAGATACGCAGTATTTT
>-|-|TRBV4-3|TRBJ1-1
CASSQDRAGVYTEAFF
TGCGCCAGCAGCCAAGATCGGGCAGGGGTCTACACTGAAGCTTTCTTT
>-|TRBD1|TRBV7-3|TRBJ1-2
CASSTTGLEGYTF
TGTGCCAGCAGCACGACAGGGCTGGAGGGCTACACCTTC
>-|TRBD2|TRBV12-3/TRBV12-4|TRBJ2-5
CASSLWGGIQETQYF
TGTGCCAGCAGTTTATGGGGGGGGATCCAAGAGACCCAGTACTTC
>-|-|TRBV6-5|TRBJ2-4
CASSYSFGGSASKGEQYF
TGTGCCAGCAGTTACTCCTTCGGTGGGTCAGCAAGCAAGGGAGAGCAGTACTTC
>-|-|TRBV5-1|TRBJ2-3
CASSFDRNTDTQYF
TGCGCCAGCAGCTTCGACAGGAACACAGATACGCAGTATTTT
>-|-|TRBV24-1|TRBJ2-1
CATSDPGRDTFYNEQFF
TGTGCCACCAGTGACCCGGGGCGGGACACTTTTTACAATGAGCAGTTCTTC
>few|-|TRBV7-2|TRBJ2-3
CASSSRGLDTQYF
TGTGCCAGCAGCTCGAGGGGTCTGGATACGCAGTATTTT
>few|-|TRBV2|TRBJ2-5
CASKGFGETQYF
TGTGCCAGCAAAGGGTTTGGGGAGACCCAGTACTTC
>-|-|TRBV7-2|TRBJ1-1
CASSLGRGRVTEAFF
TGTGCCAGCAGCTTAGGTAGGGGAAGAGTCACTGAAGCTTTCTTT
>-|-|TRBV7-8|TRBJ2-2
CASSRRDHAGELFF
TGTGCCAGCAGCCGTAGAGATCACGCCGGGGAGCTGTTTTTT
>few|-|TRBV7-2|TRBJ2-5
CASSLPAGEQETQYF
TGTGCCAGCAGCTTACCGGCAGGTGAACAAGAGACCCAGTACTTC
>-|-|TRBV30|TRBJ2-6
CAWSDMVQNSGANVLTF
TGTGCCTGGAGTGACATGGTACAGAACTCTGGGGCCAACGTCCTGACTTTC
>-|-|TRBV19|TRBJ1-6
CASSSGVESPLHF
TGTGCCAGTAGCTCAGGGGTGGAGTCACCCCTCCACTTT
>-|TRBD2|TRBV4-3|TRBJ2-3
CASSQDWRLGLGAQYF
TGCGCCAGCAGCCAAGATTGGAGATTAGGACTAGGCGCGCAGTATTTT
>-|-|TRBV9|TRBJ2-5
CASSVGGRIQETQYF
TGTGCCAGCAGCGTAGGGGGTAGGATCCAAGAGACCCAGTACTTC
>once|-|TRBV29-1|TRBJ1-6
CSPEDGAGPLHF
TGCAGCCCCGAGGACGGAGCCGGGCCCCTCCACTTT
>-|-|TRBV28|TRBJ1-6
CASSPGVVSPLHF
TGTGCCAGCAGTCCGGGGGTGGTCTCACCCCTCCACTTT
>-|-|TRBV28|TRBJ2-7
CASSAPTEAYEQYF
TGTGCCAGCAGTGCACCGACTGAGGCCTACGAGCAGTACTTC
>few|-|TRBV15|TRBJ2-1
CATNRDSYNEQFF
TGTGCCACAAACAGGGACTCCTACAATGAGCAGTTCTTC
>once|TRBD2|TRBV9|TRBJ2-3
CASSSRTSGNTDTQYF
TGTGCCAGCAGCTCACGGACTAGCGGGAACACAGATACGCAGTATTTT
>few|TRBD1|TRBV12-3/TRBV12-4|TRBJ2-1
CASSPGRTGGLSSYNEQFF
TGTGCCAGCAGTCCCGGCCGAACAGGGGGCCTGAGCTCCTACAATGAGCAGTTCTTC
>-|-|TRBV6-2/TRBV6-3|TRBJ2-7
CAGSYRPVLRSSYEQYF
TGTGCCGGCAGTTATCGGCCAGTCCTAAGGTCGTCCTACGAGCAGTACTTC
>-|-|TRBV20-1|TRBJ1-5
CSAQPGPGIPQHF
TGCAGTGCGCAACCGGGCCCAGGAATACCCCAGCATTTT
>few|-|TRBV6-6|TRBJ2-3
CASSYSYTDTQYF
TGTGCCAGCAGTTACTCCTACACAGATACGCAGTATTTT
>-|-|TRBV11-2|TRBJ2-1
CASSLDRPAHNEQFF
TGTGCCAGCAGCTTAGATCGCCCAGCCCACAATGAGCAGTTCTTC
>-|-|TRBV5-1|TRBJ2-5
CASRGRVQETQYF
TGCGCCAGCAGAGGTAGAGTCCAAGAGACCCAGTACTTC
>-|TRBD2|TRBV15|TRBJ2-2
CATSSGTSAAGELFF
TGTGCCACCAGCAGCGGGACTAGCGCCGCCGGGGAGCTGTTTTTT
>-|-|TRBV9|TRBJ2-7
CASSAMDSYEQYF
TGTGCCAGCAGTGCCATGGACAGCTACGAGCAGTACTTC
>-|TRBD1|TRBV3-1|TRBJ2-4
CAGSPGGSSTEQYF
TGTGCCGGCAGCCCAGGGGGCTCCTCTACGGAGCAGTACTTC
>-|TRBD2|TRBV20-1|TRBJ2-2
CSAIGAGDTGELFF
TGCAGTGCTATTGGGGCGGGGGACACCGGGGAGCTGTTTTTT
>-|-|TRBV4-2|TRBJ2-7
CASSQGGPIVTYEQYF
TGTGCCAGCAGCCAAGGAGGTCCTATAGTCACCTACGAGCAGTACTTC
>-|-|TRBV18|TRBJ2-7
CASSPPGKAEEYF
TGTGCCAGCTCACCACCGGGAAAGGCGGAGGAGTACTTC
>-|-|TRBV9|TRBJ2-3
CASSVPSTDTQYF
TGTGCCAGCAGCGTACCTAGCACAGATACGCAGTATTTT
>-|-|TRBV7-2|TRBJ1-4
CASSLAGGDSEKLFF
TGTGCCAGCAGCTTAGCGGGGGGAGATTCTGAAAAACTGTTTTTT
>-|-|TRBV20-1|TRBJ2-3
CSAPPYSRGYLQRDTQYF
TGCAGTGCGCCACCCTATAGCAGGGGCTACCTTCAGAGGGATACGCAGTATTTT
>-|TRBD1|TRBV14|TRBJ1-1
CASSERTGMNTEAFF
TGTGCCAGCAGCGAACGGACAGGGATGAACACTGAAGCTTTCTTT
>-|TRBD1|TRBV30|TRBJ1-5
CAWSADRNSPQHF
TGTGCCTGGAGTGCGGACAGGAACTCACCCCAGCATTTT
>-|-|TRBV12-3/TRBV12-4|TRBJ1-4
CASSRGENEKLFF
TGTGCCAGCAGCCGGGGGGAAAATGAAAAACTGTTTTTT
>few|TRBD1|TRBV20-1|TRBJ1-6
CSASQNYRQGNSPLHF
TGCAGTGCTAGCCAGAACTATAGACAGGGTAATTCACCCCTCCACTTT
>-|TRBD1|TRBV10-3|TRBJ2-3
CAISDPGQGEIDTQYF
TGTGCCATCAGTGACCCCGGACAGGGAGAGATAGATACGCAGTATTTT
>few|TRBD1|TRBV12-3/TRBV12-4|TRBJ1-5
CASSWGTGPAGQPQHF
TGTGCCAGCAGTTGGGGGACAGGGCCGGCGGGGCAGCCCCAGCATTTT
>-|-|TRBV18|TRBJ2-5
CASSPPSGGETQYF
TGTGCCAGCTCACCACCGTCAGGCGGCGAGACCCAGTACTTC
>-|-|TRBV7-2|TRBJ2-7
CASSLARTDYEQYF
TGTGCCAGCAGCTTAGCGCGGACAGACTACGAGCAGTACTTC
>-|-|TRBV7-9|TRBJ2-7
CTSSFVSEQYF
TGTACCAGCAGCTTTGTAAGCGAGCAGTACTTC
>once|TRBD2|TRBV7-3|TRBJ2-2
CASSLGLAGATGELFF
TGTGCCAGCAGCCTCGGACTAGCGGGGGCCACCGGGGAGCTGTTTTTT
>-|-|TRBV10-3|TRBJ2-2
CAIGGRADTGELFF
TGTGCCATCGGGGGACGCGCGGACACCGGGGAGCTGTTTTTT